These 14 T cell receptor beta chains were sequenced from one sample in a study. Cells sorted as Tregs were CD4+, CD25+ and CD127-/low. Each CDR3 protein gets one entry after TCRdb re-called the 5' RACE reads with MiXCR. Counted here are 13,000 or so distinct CDR3 sequences, roughly 50% occurring once; the ten biggest clones make up 12%. The sequencing sample was made of tumor-infiltrating Tregs sorted from the breast tumor. The receptors stem from a female donor with breast cancer.

The chain links TRBV20-1 to TRBJ2-1, with D possibly being TRBD1 (6 bases). Germline-derived CDR1 and CDR2 are DFQATT and SNEGSKA (reference sequence). Trimming shortened V by 6 bases and J by 2 bases, and 14 bases separated the two germline ends. The CDR3 is 14 residues long. The CDR3 sequence: CSAIKDSTYNEQFF. CDR3 nucleotide sequence: TGCAGTGCCATCAAGGACAGCACCTACAATGAGCAGTTCTTC.

In this sample, this clonotype turned up a few times. The V call is TRBV20-1, the J call TRBJ2-7; tentatively, D is TRBD2 (5 bases). The CDR3 is 12 amino acids. The germline V gene encodes CDR1 DFQATT and CDR2 SNEGSKA (reference sequence). V lost 3 bases and J lost 5, with 11 bases in between. Here the CDR3 reads CSASVPGDEQYV. For the CDR3, the DNA is TGCAGTGCTAGCGTCCCCGGGGACGAGCAGTACGTC.

V is TRBV28 and J is TRBJ2-1; D unclear. Trimming stripped 2 bases from V and 6 bases from J, with 17 bases between. CDR1 is MDHEN, CDR2 SYDVKM, per germline. This CDR3 region has 16 residues. CDR3 residues: CASSLIWAGTGNEQFF. The CDR3 region has the DNA TGTGCCAGCAGTTTAATTTGGGCAGGAACGGGCAATGAGCAGTTCTTC.

The chain uses TRBV15 and TRBJ2-1, with D maybe TRBD1 (5 bases). In germline, CDR1 is LNHNV, CDR2 YYDKDF (reference sequence). Trimming took 8 bases from V and 10 from J, leaving 12 bases between them. The length of the CDR3 is 11 residues. As DNA, the CDR3 is TGTGCCACCGTGGCGCAGGGCGAGCAGTTCTTC. This codes for CATVAQGEQFF. The full variable domain, with the rest looked up from reference TRBV15 and TRBJ2-1, is DAMVIQNPRYQVTQFGKPVTLSCSQTLNHNVMYWYQQKSSQAPKLLFHYYDKDFNNEADTPDNFQSRRPNTSFCFLDIRSPGLGDTAMYLCATVAQGEQFFGPGTRLTVL.

This clonotype was observed a handful of times. The chain employs TRBV27 and TRBJ2-1; 7 bases agree with TRBD2. Germline CDR1 is MNHEY and CDR2 is SMNVEV (reference sequence). V lost 2 bases and J lost 7; bases outside the gene matches: 8. The CDR3 spans 15 residues. As DNA, the CDR3 is TGTGCCAGCAGTTTAAGGGGCCCTAGCGGTAATGAGCAGTTCTTC. Its protein is CASSLRGPSGNEQFF.

The chain couples TRBV5-1 to TRBJ2-7; 8 bases align to TRBD2. The V segment lost 4 bases and the J segment 6 bases; nucleotides outside the gene matches: 21. The CDR3 runs 18 residues. Germline lookup yields CDR1 SGHRS and CDR2 YFSETQ. The CDR3 region has the DNA TGCGCCAGCAGCCTGTTTCGGGGCACGACGGGAGGGCCCGCCGAGCAGTACTTC. It specifies CASSLFRGTTGGPAEQYF.

The rearrangement uses TRBV6-2 or TRBV6-3 and TRBJ2-2; 13 bases are a match to TRBD2. Losses at the gene ends were 10 bases for V and 6 bases for J; bases not matched to a gene: 17. Germline V gene lookup returns CDR1 MNHEY and CDR2 SVGEGT. The CDR3 length is 18 residues. The CDR3: CATTRWTSGSRSAGELFF. CDR3 sequence (DNA): TGTGCCACAACCCGTTGGACTAGCGGGAGTAGATCAGCCGGGGAGCTGTTTTTT.

This chain connects TRBV19 to TRBJ1-2; D uncertain. The CDR3 runs to 11 residues. V shed 6 bases and J shed 2 bases, with 4 bases lying between them. The germline CDR1 and CDR2 sequences are LNHDA and SQIVND (reference sequence). The CDR3 loop is CASRDNYGYTF. DNA for the CDR3: TGTGCCAGTAGGGACAACTATGGCTACACCTTC.

The rearrangement links TRBV12-3 or TRBV12-4 to TRBJ1-2; D is ambiguous. The germline V and J ends were trimmed by 3 bases and 0 bases, with 11 bases remaining between them. The CDR3 covers 15 residues. The CDR3 spells CASSFRRQANYGYTF. In DNA form, the CDR3 reads TGTGCCAGCAGTTTTAGGCGGCAAGCTAACTATGGCTACACCTTC.

This chain joins TRBV5-1 and TRBJ2-1, with 7 nucleotides matching TRBD1. CDR3 length: 17 residues. Germline V gene sequence: CDR1 SGHRS, CDR2 YFSETQ. V gave up 2 bases and J gave up 6 bases; unmatched junction bases: 14. The CDR3 reads CASSLSDRAKIRNEQFF. The CDR3, as DNA: TGCGCCAGCAGCTTATCAGACAGGGCCAAGATCCGCAATGAGCAGTTCTTC.

The rearrangement uses TRBV3-2 and TRBJ2-5; TRBD2, as called in the table, went unchecked against the DNA. TRBV3-2 is tagged as a pseudogene. The CDR3 contains 16 residues. For the CDR3, the DNA is TGTGCCAGCAGCCAAACTCTGGGGACGCTAGAAGAGACCCAGTACTTC. It specifies CASSQTLGTLEETQYF.

This chain connects TRBV2 to TRBJ2-3, with 8 bases fitting TRBD1. This CDR3 contains 14 residues. With V trimmed by 11 bases and J by 6 bases, 13 bases remained unmatched. The germline V gene has CDR1 SNHLY and CDR2 FYNNEI. Written as DNA, the CDR3 is TGTGCCGGCAAGCAGGGGGCTGTTAGTGATACGCAGTATTTT. Translating it yields CAGKQGAVSDTQYF.

This chain links TRBV12-3 or TRBV12-4 with TRBJ1-2, with D hard to call. Trimming took off 3 bases at V and 2 bases at J, with 10 bases between the two ends. The CDR3 consists of 14 residues. CDR3 nucleotides: TGTGCCAGCAGTTTTGACACTCCAAACTATGGCTACACCTTC. Translating gives CASSFDTPNYGYTF.

The chain carries TRBV29-1 and TRBJ1-2, with D unresolved. The CDR3 spans 10 residues. The germline CDR1 and CDR2 sequences are SQVTM and ANQGSEA. Trimming shortened V by 3 bases and J by 8 bases, and 7 bases separated the two germline ends. This CDR3 is CSVEAFGYTF. The DNA of the CDR3 is TGCAGCGTTGAGGCTTTCGGCTACACCTTC.